The T cell receptor (beta chain) under discussion was sequenced for a study of control samples from healthy donors and cancer patients. V shed 5 bases and J shed 6 bases, with 17 bases lying between them. The germline CDR1 and CDR2 sequences are SGHRS and YFSETQ. There are 15 residues in the CDR3. Repertoires were generated with immunoSEQ multiplex PCR, while TCRdb's copy carries only in-frame clones and drops some. The data show around 120,000 clones, 90% to 95% seen once. The V gene is TRBV5-1, the J gene TRBJ2-2; either TRBD1 or TRBD2 may fit D (5 bases each). This sequence originates from a woman between 18 and 29 years old in good health. Sequenced input: blood. The chain's CDR3 is CASRKQLGASGELFF. CDR3 nucleotides: TGCGCCAGCAGGAAACAACTAGGGGCGTCCGGGGAGCTGTTTTTT.